A selection of T cell receptor beta chains follows, all from one sample in a study of preoperative IRX-2 immunotherapy in early breast cancer. Clones were read by immunoSEQ multiplex PCR, and TCRdb kept only the in-frame ones, dropping some. The repertoire includes some 21,000 clones, roughly 80% of them detected once, and approximately 1% sits in the top ten. Source: lymph node tissue, taken after IRX-2 immunotherapy. All receptors derive from a human donor with breast cancer. Both conserved end residues are part of each CDR3. D genes are given only for firm matches. Not every row has a clone size; where given, it reads once, few, many or a size class.

clone_size	v_call	j_call	d_call	cdr3_nt	cdr3_aa
-	TRBV5-1	TRBJ2-5	TRBD2	TGCGCCAGCCAAAGCGGGGGCCCTAGGAAAGAGACCCAGTACTTC	CASQSGGPRKETQYF
-	TRBV6-8	TRBJ1-4	-	TGTGCCAGCAGCCCCGTTCCATACAATGAAAAACTGTTTTTT	CASSPVPYNEKLFF
-	TRBV6-8	TRBJ1-1	TRBD1	TGTGCCAGCAGTTACTTTGTGACAGGGCCCACTGAAGCTTTCTTT	CASSYFVTGPTEAFF
-	TRBV12-5	TRBJ2-1	-	TGTGCTAGTGGTTTGGTATTTGATGAGCAGTTCTTC	CASGLVFDEQFF
few	TRBV6-8	TRBJ1-2	-	TGTGCCAGCGGAAGACAGCCCAGCTATGGCTACACCTTC	CASGRQPSYGYTF
-	TRBV23-1	TRBJ2-7	TRBD1	TGCGCCAGCAGCCCCGGGACAGGGGTAGACGAGCAGTACTTC	CASSPGTGVDEQYF
-	TRBV6-8	TRBJ2-3	TRBD2	TGTGCCATCAGTGGACTAGCGGGACCCACAGATACGCAGTATTTT	CAISGLAGPTDTQYF
-	TRBV1	TRBJ2-1	-	TGCGCCAGCAGCCATCAAGCCGGGACTTTCAATGAGCAGTTCTTC	CASSHQAGTFNEQFF
once	TRBV18	TRBJ1-3	-	TGTGCCAGCTCACCGGGCGTAGGAGGAAACACCATATATTTT	CASSPGVGGNTIYF
-	TRBV6-8	TRBJ2-5	TRBD2	TGTGCCAGCAGTGGGGCGGGAGGACACCAAGAGACCCAGTACTTC	CASSGAGGHQETQYF
-	TRBV22-1	TRBJ1-3	-	TGTGCCAGCAGTCCGACAGGGTTCTCTGGAAACACCATATATTTT	CASSPTGFSGNTIYF
-	TRBV7-5	TRBJ2-3	-	TGTGCCAGCAGCTTAGGGCAGGCCCCAGATACGCAGTATTTT	CASSLGQAPDTQYF
-	TRBV12-5	TRBJ2-7	-	TGTGCCAGCTCCGGTTCCTCCTACGAGCAGTACTTC	CASSGSSYEQYF
-	TRBV7-2	TRBJ2-7	-	TGTGCCAGCAGCTTAGCACGGGGAGGCGAGCAGTACTTC	CASSLARGGEQYF
-	TRBV25-1	TRBJ1-3	-	TGTGCCAGCGATTCTTTTACTGGAAACACCATATATTTT	CASDSFTGNTIYF
-	TRBV19	TRBJ1-1	TRBD1	TGTGCCAGTAGTATTATGGCAGGGGGCACTGAAGCTTTCTTT	CASSIMAGGTEAFF
-	TRBV29-1	TRBJ2-2	TRBD2	TGCAGCGTTGTATGGCTAGCGGGGGCCGGGGAGCTGTTTTTT	CSVVWLAGAGELFF
-	TRBV19	TRBJ2-1	-	TGTGCCAGTAGTATTCTTCCGGGTGTAGGCTATGAGCAGTTCTTC	CASSILPGVGYEQFF
-	TRBV7-6	TRBJ2-1	TRBD1	TGTGCCAGCAGCTTAAGGCAGGGGGCGGGTAATGAGCAGTTCTTC	CASSLRQGAGNEQFF
few	TRBV23-1	TRBJ1-4	TRBD1	TGCGCCAGCTCTTACAGGGGATTGGGTGAAAAACTGTTTTTT	CASSYRGLGEKLFF
-	TRBV5-1	TRBJ2-1	-	TGCGCCAGCAGCTCCCAGACAGTTGGTAACGGGAATGAGCAGTTCTTC	CASSSQTVGNGNEQFF
-	TRBV11-3	TRBJ1-1	TRBD1	TGTGCCAGCAGCATAGACAGGGGGGCATACACTGAAGCTTTCTTT	CASSIDRGAYTEAFF
-	TRBV6-8	TRBJ1-4	TRBD1	TGTGCCAGCAGGTTACAGGGGTTTAATGAAAAACTGTTTTTT	CASRLQGFNEKLFF
-	TRBV18	TRBJ1-1	-	TGTGCCAGCTCACCGAGGATAGGGAACACTGAAGCTTTCTTT	CASSPRIGNTEAFF
-	TRBV11-3	TRBJ2-5	TRBD1	TGTGCCAGCAGCGACTTCAGGGGGAGTCAAGAGACCCAGTACTTC	CASSDFRGSQETQYF
few	TRBV7-6	TRBJ1-4	-	TGTGCCAGCAGCTTACAGGGGACTAATGAAAAACTGTTTTTT	CASSLQGTNEKLFF
-	TRBV19	TRBJ1-2	TRBD1	TGTGCCAGTAGGCTGCTAGGAGAGGGGGCAGGAGGCTACACCTTC	CASRLLGEGAGGYTF
few	TRBV28	TRBJ1-3	TRBD1	TGTGCCAGCAGTTTATTACGGGGACAGGGCTCTGGAAACACCATATATTTT	CASSLLRGQGSGNTIYF
-	TRBV29-1	TRBJ2-5	-	TGCAGCGCCACACAGGGAACGGGAGAGACCCAGTACTTC	CSATQGTGETQYF
-	TRBV1	TRBJ1-1	-	TGCGCCAGCAGCCAGGTACAGGGGGCTGGTGAAGCTTTCTTT	CASSQVQGAGEAFF
-	TRBV30	TRBJ1-5	-	TGTGCCTGGAGTGTGGGGACTTACAATCAGCCCCAGCATTTT	CAWSVGTYNQPQHF
-	TRBV19	TRBJ1-5	TRBD1	TGTGCCAGTAGGGCAGGGGGAGGGCAGCCCCAGCATTTT	CASRAGGGQPQHF
-	TRBV30	TRBJ2-5	TRBD1	TGTGCCTGGAGTGGAGGAGGACAGGGGACGAGTAAAGAGACCCAGTACTTC	CAWSGGGQGTSKETQYF
-	TRBV28	TRBJ1-3	-	TGTGCCAGCAGTTTACCCCTCAACACCATATATTTT	CASSLPLNTIYF
-	TRBV30	TRBJ2-3	-	TGTGCCTGGAGTAATATCAACAGGGTAACAGATACGCAGTATTTT	CAWSNINRVTDTQYF
-	TRBV6-8	TRBJ1-5	-	TGTGCCAGCAGCCCCAGTGAGACTAGCAATCAGCCCCAGCATTTT	CASSPSETSNQPQHF
once	TRBV18	TRBJ2-7	-	TGTGCCAGCTCACCACTGAGTTCCGGGGGCAAATACGAGCAGTACTTC	CASSPLSSGGKYEQYF
-	TRBV28	TRBJ1-2	-	TGTGCCAGCAGTTTCGGCGGTACGACCGTTAACTATGGCTACACCTTC	CASSFGGTTVNYGYTF
-	TRBV14	TRBJ1-2	TRBD1	TGTGCCAGCAGCGACAGGGGCTCCTATGGCTACACCTTC	CASSDRGSYGYTF
few	TRBV6-8	TRBJ2-5	TRBD2	TGTGCCACCGCGTTCGGGGGGGAGACCCAGTACTTC	CATAFGGETQYF
-	TRBV11-1	TRBJ2-1	-	TGTGCCAGCAGCCCTCAAGAGGGGATCTACAATGAGCAGTTCTTC	CASSPQEGIYNEQFF
-	TRBV6-8	TRBJ2-7	TRBD1	TGTGCCAGCAGTCTAAGACAGGGCGGGCGCGAGCAGTACTTC	CASSLRQGGREQYF
-	TRBV4-1	TRBJ2-5	TRBD2	TGCGCCAGCAGCCAAGGCGGACTAGCGGGGCAAGAGACCCAGTACTTC	CASSQGGLAGQETQYF
-	TRBV18	TRBJ1-3	-	TGTGCCAGCTCACCCGGAGAATTAGGTGGAAACACCATATATTTT	CASSPGELGGNTIYF
-	TRBV11-3	TRBJ2-6	TRBD1	TGTGCCAGCAGCTTAGTTGGGACAGGGGGCTCCGTCCTGACTTTC	CASSLVGTGGSVLTF
-	TRBV1	TRBJ1-2	-	TGCGCCAGCAGCCATTCGGGCATCGATGGCTACACCTTC	CASSHSGIDGYTF
-	TRBV28	TRBJ2-1	TRBD2	TGTGCCAGCAGTCCGAGCGGGACTAGCGGGAGAGGTGAGCAGTTCTTC	CASSPSGTSGRGEQFF
-	TRBV19	TRBJ1-1	-	TGTGCCAGTAGTATAGATCAGAAAAACACTGAAGCTTTCTTT	CASSIDQKNTEAFF
-	TRBV30	TRBJ2-1	TRBD1	TGTGCCTGGAGTCAGGGGGCGGTCAATGAGCAGTTCTTC	CAWSQGAVNEQFF
-	TRBV11-3	TRBJ2-1	-	TGTGCCAGCAGCGCACCGACAGGGATTGGGGGGGATGAGCAGTTCTTC	CASSAPTGIGGDEQFF
-	TRBV5-1	TRBJ2-2	-	TGCGCCAGCAGCTTCAACGGAGACACCGGGGAGCTGTTTTTT	CASSFNGDTGELFF
-	TRBV25-1	TRBJ1-1	-	TGTGCCAGCAGTGGGCTTGGGGACACTGAAGCTTTCTTT	CASSGLGDTEAFF
-	TRBV18	TRBJ2-2	TRBD1	TGTGCCAGCTCACCTGACAGGGGAAGAAACACCGGGGAGCTGTTTTTT	CASSPDRGRNTGELFF